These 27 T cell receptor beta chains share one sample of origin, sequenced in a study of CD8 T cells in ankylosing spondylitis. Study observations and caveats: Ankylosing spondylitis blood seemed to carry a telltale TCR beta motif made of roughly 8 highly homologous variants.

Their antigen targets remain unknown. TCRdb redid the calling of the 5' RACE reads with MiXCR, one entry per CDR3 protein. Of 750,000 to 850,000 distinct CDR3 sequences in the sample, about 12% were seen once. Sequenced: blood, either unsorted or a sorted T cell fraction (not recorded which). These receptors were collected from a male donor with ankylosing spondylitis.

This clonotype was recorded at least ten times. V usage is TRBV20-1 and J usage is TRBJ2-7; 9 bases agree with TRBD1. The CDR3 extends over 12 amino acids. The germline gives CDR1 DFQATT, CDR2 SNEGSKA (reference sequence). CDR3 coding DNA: TGCAGGGGACAGGGTTCCTCCTACGAGCAGTACTTC. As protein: CRGQGSSYEQYF.

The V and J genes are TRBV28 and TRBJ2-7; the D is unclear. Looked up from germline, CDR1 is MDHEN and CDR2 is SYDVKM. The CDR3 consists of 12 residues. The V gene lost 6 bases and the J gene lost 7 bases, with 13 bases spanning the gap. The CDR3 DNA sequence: TGTGCCAGCAGCTCCCTTCCTGGGGAGCAGTACTTC. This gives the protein CASSSLPGEQYF.

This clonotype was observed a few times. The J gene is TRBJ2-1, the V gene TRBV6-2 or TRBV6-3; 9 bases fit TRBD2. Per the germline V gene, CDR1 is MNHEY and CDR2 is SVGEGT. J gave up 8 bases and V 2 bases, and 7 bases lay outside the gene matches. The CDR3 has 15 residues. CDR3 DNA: TGTGCCAGCAGTTACAGGCGGGGGGGTCTGGATGAGCAGTTCTTC. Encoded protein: CASSYRRGGLDEQFF.

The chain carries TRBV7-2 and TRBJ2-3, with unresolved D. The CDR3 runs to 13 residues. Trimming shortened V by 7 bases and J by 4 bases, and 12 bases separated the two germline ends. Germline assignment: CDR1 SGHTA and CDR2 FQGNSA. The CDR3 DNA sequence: TGTGCCAGCAATATAAATGGGGCAGATACGCAGTATTTT. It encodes CASNINGADTQYF.

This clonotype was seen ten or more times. CDR3 residues: CASSADWGRTEAFF. The CDR3 DNA follows: TGTGCCAGCAGCGCCGACTGGGGCCGGACTGAAGCTTTCTTT. This sequence joins TRBV7-2 and TRBJ1-1; D perhaps matches TRBD1 (5 bases). Trimming cost V 5 bases and J 5 bases, with 15 bases left between them. The CDR3 loop spans 14 amino acids. The germline V gene encodes CDR1 SGHTA and CDR2 FQGNSA.

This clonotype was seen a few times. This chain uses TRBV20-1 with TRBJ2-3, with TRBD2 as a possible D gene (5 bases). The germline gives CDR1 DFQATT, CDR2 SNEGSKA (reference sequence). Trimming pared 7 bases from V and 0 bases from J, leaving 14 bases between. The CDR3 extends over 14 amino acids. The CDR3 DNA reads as TGCAGTGTTCCGGACTTGAGGAGCACAGATACGCAGTATTTT. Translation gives CSVPDLRSTDTQYF.

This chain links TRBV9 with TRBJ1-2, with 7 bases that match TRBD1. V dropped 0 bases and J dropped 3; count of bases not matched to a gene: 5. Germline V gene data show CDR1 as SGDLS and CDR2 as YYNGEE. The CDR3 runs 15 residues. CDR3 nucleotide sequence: TGTGCCAGCAGCGTAGAAACAGGGGTACACTATGGCTACACCTTC. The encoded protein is CASSVETGVHYGYTF.

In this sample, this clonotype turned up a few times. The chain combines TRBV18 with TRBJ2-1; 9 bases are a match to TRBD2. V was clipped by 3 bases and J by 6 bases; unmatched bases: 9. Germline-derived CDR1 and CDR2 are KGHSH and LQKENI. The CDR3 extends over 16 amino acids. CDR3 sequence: CASSPNSGSNGNEQFF. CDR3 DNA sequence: TGTGCCAGCTCACCGAATAGCGGGAGCAATGGCAATGAGCAGTTCTTC.

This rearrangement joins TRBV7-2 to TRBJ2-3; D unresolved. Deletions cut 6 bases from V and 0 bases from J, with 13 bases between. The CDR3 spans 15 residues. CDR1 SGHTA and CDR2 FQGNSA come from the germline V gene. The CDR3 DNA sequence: TGTGCCAGCAGTCCTCACAGAGGTAGCACAGATACGCAGTATTTT. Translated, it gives CASSPHRGSTDTQYF. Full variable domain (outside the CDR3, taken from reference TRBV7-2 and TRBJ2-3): GAGVSQSPSNKVTEKGKDVELRCDPISGHTALYWYRQSLGQGLEFLIYFQGNSAPDKSGLPSDRFSAERTGGSVSTLTIQRTQQEDSAVYLCASSPHRGSTDTQYFGPGTRLTVL.

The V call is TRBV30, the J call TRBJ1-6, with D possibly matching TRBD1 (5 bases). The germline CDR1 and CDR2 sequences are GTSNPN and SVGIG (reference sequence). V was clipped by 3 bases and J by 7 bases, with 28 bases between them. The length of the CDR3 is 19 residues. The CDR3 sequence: CAWSPRQTGNPVGNSPLHF. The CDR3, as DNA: TGTGCCTGGAGCCCTAGACAGACGGGGAACCCCGTGGGGAATTCACCCCTCCACTTT.

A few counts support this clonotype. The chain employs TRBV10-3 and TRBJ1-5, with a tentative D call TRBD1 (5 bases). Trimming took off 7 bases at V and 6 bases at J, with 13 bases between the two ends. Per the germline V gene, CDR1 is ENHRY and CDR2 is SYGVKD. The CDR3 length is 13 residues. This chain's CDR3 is CAITGGQGQPQHF. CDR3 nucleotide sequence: TGTGCCATCACGGGAGGGCAGGGTCAGCCCCAGCATTTT.

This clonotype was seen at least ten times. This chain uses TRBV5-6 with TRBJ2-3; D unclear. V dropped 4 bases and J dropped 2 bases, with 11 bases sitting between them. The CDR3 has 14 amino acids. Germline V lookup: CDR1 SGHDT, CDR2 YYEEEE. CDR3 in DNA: TGTGCCAGCAGCCTCCGTCAATACACAGATACGCAGTATTTT. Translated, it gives CASSLRQYTDTQYF.

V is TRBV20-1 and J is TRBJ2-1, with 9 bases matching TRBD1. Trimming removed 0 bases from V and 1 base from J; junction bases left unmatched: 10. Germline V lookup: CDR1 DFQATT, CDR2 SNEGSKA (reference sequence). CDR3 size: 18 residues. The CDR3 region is CSARDWTPGTGSYNEQFF. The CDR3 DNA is TGCAGTGCTAGAGATTGGACCCCTGGGACAGGGTCCTACAATGAGCAGTTCTTC.

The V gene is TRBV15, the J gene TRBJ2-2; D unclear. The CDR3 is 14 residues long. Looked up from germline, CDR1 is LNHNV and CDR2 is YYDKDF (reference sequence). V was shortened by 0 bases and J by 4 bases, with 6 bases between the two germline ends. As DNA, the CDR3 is TGTGCCACCAGCAGAGAACCGAGCACCGGGGAGCTGTTTTTT. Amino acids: CATSREPSTGELFF.

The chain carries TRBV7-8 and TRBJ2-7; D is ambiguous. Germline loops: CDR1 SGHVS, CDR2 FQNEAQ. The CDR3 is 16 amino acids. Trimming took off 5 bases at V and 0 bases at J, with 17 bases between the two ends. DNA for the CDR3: TGTGCCAGCAGCCCCCTCCGGGCAAGTTACTCCTACGAGCAGTACTTC. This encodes CASSPLRASYSYEQYF.

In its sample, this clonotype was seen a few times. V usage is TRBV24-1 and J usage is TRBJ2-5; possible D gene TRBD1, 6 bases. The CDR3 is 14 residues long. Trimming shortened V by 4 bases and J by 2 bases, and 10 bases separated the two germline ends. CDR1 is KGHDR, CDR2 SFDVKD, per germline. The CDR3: CATSDPGQQETQYF. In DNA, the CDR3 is TGTGCCACCAGTGACCCCGGACAGCAAGAGACCCAGTACTTC.

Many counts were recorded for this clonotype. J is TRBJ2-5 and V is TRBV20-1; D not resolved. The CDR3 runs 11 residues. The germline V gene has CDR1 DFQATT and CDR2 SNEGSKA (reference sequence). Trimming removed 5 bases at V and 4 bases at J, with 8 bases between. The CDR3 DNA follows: TGCAGTGCTTTACATGGAGAGACCCAGTACTTC. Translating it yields CSALHGETQYF.

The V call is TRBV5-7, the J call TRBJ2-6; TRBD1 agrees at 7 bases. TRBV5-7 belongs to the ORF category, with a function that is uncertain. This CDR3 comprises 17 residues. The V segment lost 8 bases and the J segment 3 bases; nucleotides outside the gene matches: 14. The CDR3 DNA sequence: TGTGCCAGGGGCCCCGTGACAGGGATGTATGGGGCCAACGTCCTGACTTTC. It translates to CARGPVTGMYGANVLTF.

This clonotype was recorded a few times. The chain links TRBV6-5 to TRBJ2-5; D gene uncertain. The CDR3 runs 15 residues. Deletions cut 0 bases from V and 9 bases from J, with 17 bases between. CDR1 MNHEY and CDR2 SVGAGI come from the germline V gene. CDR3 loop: CASSYSGLLPRAQYF. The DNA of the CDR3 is TGTGCCAGCAGTTACTCTGGCCTCCTACCTAGAGCCCAGTACTTC.

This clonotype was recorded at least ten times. This CDR3 is CASSPSADTQYF. CDR3 coding DNA: TGTGCCAGCAGCCCTAGTGCAGATACGCAGTATTTT. The chain employs TRBV18 and TRBJ2-3, with unresolved D. Looked up from germline, CDR1 is KGHSH and CDR2 is LQKENI. V gave up 8 bases and J gave up 4 bases, with 10 bases separating them. This CDR3 region has 12 residues.

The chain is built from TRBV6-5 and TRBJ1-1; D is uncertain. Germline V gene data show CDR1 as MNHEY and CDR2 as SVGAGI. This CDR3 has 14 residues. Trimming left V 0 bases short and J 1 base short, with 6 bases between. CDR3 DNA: TGTGCCAGCAGTTACTCGAAAGGGAACACTGAAGCTTTCTTT. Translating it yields CASSYSKGNTEAFF.

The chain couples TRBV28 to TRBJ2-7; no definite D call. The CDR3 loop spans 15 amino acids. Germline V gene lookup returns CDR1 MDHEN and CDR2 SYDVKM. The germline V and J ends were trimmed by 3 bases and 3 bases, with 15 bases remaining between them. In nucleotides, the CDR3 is TGTGCCAGCAGTTTTGCGGACCAAGGCTACTACGAGCAGTACTTC. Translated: CASSFADQGYYEQYF.

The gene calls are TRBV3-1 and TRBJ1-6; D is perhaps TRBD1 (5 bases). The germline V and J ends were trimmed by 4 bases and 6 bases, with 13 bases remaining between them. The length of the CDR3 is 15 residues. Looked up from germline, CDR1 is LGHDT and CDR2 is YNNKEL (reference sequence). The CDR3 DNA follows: TGTGCCAGCAGCCTCTCGAGGGGCCTTAATTCACCCCTCCACTTT. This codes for CASSLSRGLNSPLHF.

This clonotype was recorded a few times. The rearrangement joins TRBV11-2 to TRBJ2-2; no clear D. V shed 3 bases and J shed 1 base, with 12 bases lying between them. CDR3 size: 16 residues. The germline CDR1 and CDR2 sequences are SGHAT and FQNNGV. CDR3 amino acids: CASSFFGRRNTGELFF. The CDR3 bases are TGTGCCAGCAGCTTCTTCGGAAGGAGGAACACCGGGGAGCTGTTTTTT.

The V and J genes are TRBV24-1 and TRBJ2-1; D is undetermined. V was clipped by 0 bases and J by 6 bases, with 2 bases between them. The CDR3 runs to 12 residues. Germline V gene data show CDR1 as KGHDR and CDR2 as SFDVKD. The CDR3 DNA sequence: TGTGCCACCAGTGATTTGATCAATGAGCAGTTCTTC. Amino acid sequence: CATSDLINEQFF.

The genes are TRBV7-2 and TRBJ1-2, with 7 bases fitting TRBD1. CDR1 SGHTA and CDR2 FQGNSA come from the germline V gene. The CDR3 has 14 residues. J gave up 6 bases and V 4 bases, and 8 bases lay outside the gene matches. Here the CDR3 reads CASSSPRGENGYTF. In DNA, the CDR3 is TGTGCCAGCAGCTCGCCCAGGGGGGAGAATGGCTACACCTTC.

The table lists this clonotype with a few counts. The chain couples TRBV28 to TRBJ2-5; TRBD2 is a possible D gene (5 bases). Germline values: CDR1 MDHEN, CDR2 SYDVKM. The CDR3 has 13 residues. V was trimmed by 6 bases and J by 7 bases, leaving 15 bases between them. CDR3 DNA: TGTGCCAGCAGGGGAGCTTCGAAGGGGACCCAGTACTTC. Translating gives CASRGASKGTQYF.